One sample yielded the 17 T cell receptor beta chains listed below, sequenced in a study of cytomegalovirus exposure and HLA in healthy donors. Amplification used 60 Vbeta primers and 13 Jbeta primers. This table comes from immunoSEQ multiplex PCR, and its TCRdb copy is limited to in-frame clones, with some not included. Among 45,000 to 65,000 clones listed, more than 65% were seen once. Input material: PBMCs. These receptors all come from a woman under 30 in good health and CMV-seronegative.

The chain recombines TRBV9 with TRBJ1-2; no clear D. V was trimmed by 8 bases and J by 8 bases, leaving 7 bases between them. Per the germline V gene, CDR1 is SGDLS and CDR2 is YYNGEE. This CDR3 has 9 amino acids. The CDR3 bases are TGTGCCAGTGGAGAAGGCTACACCTTC. This codes for CASGEGYTF.

This chain uses TRBV7-2 with TRBJ1-1, with D unresolved. There are 13 residues in the CDR3. The germline V and J ends were trimmed by 5 bases and 4 bases, with 11 bases remaining between them. CDR1 is SGHTA, CDR2 FQGNSA, per germline. The DNA for the CDR3 is TGTGCCAGCAGCGCTTGGGAGGGCACTGAAGCTTTCTTT. Translation gives CASSAWEGTEAFF.

The chain is built from TRBV28 and TRBJ1-5; D is uncertain. Trimming shortened V by 2 bases and J by 5 bases, and 13 bases separated the two germline ends. The germline CDR1 and CDR2 sequences are MDHEN and SYDVKM. This CDR3 is built from 15 residues. DNA for the CDR3: TGTGCCAGCAGTTTAGTTACTTACTCCTATCAGCCCCAGCATTTT. Protein: CASSLVTYSYQPQHF.

J is TRBJ2-7 and V is TRBV7-2; 12 bases fit TRBD2. The V gene's germline CDR1 is SGHTA and CDR2 FQGNSA. Trimming at V came to 1 base and at J to 4 bases, leaving 2 bases not matched to a gene. The CDR3 covers 15 residues. Written as DNA, the CDR3 is TGTGCCAGCAGCTTAGGGACTAGCGGGATATACGAGCAGTACTTC. Translating gives CASSLGTSGIYEQYF.

This clone has a single count. The chain is built from TRBV9 and TRBJ2-1; 11 bases are a match to TRBD2. Unmatched junction bases numbered 14, after V lost 2 bases and J lost 4 bases. Germline CDR1 reads SGDLS; CDR2 reads YYNGEE. There are 19 residues in the CDR3. This chain's CDR3 is CASSVGLAGGPDLYNEQFF. The CDR3 DNA is TGTGCCAGCAGCGTGGGGCTAGCGGGAGGTCCCGACCTTTACAATGAGCAGTTCTTC.

The rearrangement joins TRBV18 to TRBJ2-2, with 15 bases identical to TRBD2. V was clipped by 8 bases and J by 6 bases; unmatched bases: 7. This CDR3 comprises 16 residues. CDR1 and CDR2 (germline): KGHSH, LQKENI. In DNA form, the CDR3 reads TGTGCCAGCCGAGGACTAGCGGGAGGGCCCGCCGGGGAGCTGTTTTTT. It specifies CASRGLAGGPAGELFF.

This clone was picked up a small number of times. J is TRBJ2-5 and V is TRBV4-1; D may be TRBD1 (6 bases). V was pared by 1 base and J by 3 bases, with 18 bases between. Germline lookup yields CDR1 MGHRA and CDR2 YSYEKL. This CDR3 has 17 amino acids. The CDR3 sequence: CASSQGLPGHPKETQYF. The CDR3 nucleotides read TGCGCCAGCAGCCAAGGGCTGCCGGGACACCCCAAAGAGACCCAGTACTTC.

This clone was seen a single time. The chain uses TRBV10-3 and TRBJ1-2, with D tentatively TRBD1 (6 bases). Trimming took off 6 bases at V and 2 bases at J, with 13 bases between the two ends. This CDR3 spans 14 amino acids. The germline V gene encodes CDR1 ENHRY and CDR2 SYGVKD. CDR3 residues: CAIRGADQNYGYTF. The DNA of the CDR3 is TGTGCCATCAGGGGGGCAGATCAAAACTATGGCTACACCTTC.

V gene TRBV6-6 combines with J gene TRBJ2-7; 8 bases agree with TRBD2. Germline loops: CDR1 MNHNY, CDR2 SVGAGI (reference sequence). Germline trimming cut 0 bases from V and 3 bases from J; bases unmatched to any gene: 4. The length of the CDR3 is 15 residues. CDR3 coding DNA: TGTGCCAGCAGTTACTCGACGGGAGGGGGCTACGAGCAGTACTTC. This sequence encodes CASSYSTGGGYEQYF.

The V gene is TRBV6-6, the J gene TRBJ2-7; 13 nucleotides match TRBD2. Germline-derived CDR1 and CDR2 are MNHNY and SVGAGI (reference sequence). Trimming cost V 5 bases and J 2 bases; bases outside gene matches: 6. The length of the CDR3 is 16 residues. CDR3 residues: CASSRGLAGSPYEQYF. The CDR3 DNA follows: TGTGCCAGCAGTCGGGGACTAGCGGGGTCCCCCTACGAGCAGTACTTC.

The CDR3 bases are TGTGCCAGCAGCTTCCCCGGGACAGGGAAAAACATTCAGTACTTC. Translation: CASSFPGTGKNIQYF. The gene calls are TRBV7-3 and TRBJ2-4, with TRBD1 matching over 9 bases. This CDR3 spans 15 amino acids. The V gene's germline CDR1 is SGHTA and CDR2 FQGTGA. V was pared by 3 bases and J by 4 bases, with 4 bases of the junction left unmatched. Full variable domain (remainder filled in from reference TRBV7-3 and TRBJ2-4): GAGVSQTPSNKVTEKGKYVELRCDPISGHTALYWYRQSLGQGPEFLIYFQGTGAADDSGLPNDRFFAVRPEGSVSTLKIQRTERGDSAVYLCASSFPGTGKNIQYFGAGTRLSVL.

The rearrangement links TRBV28 to TRBJ1-1; D remains unclear. Germline loops: CDR1 MDHEN, CDR2 SYDVKM. This CDR3 has 12 residues. The germline V and J ends were trimmed by 5 bases and 4 bases, with 8 bases remaining between them. The CDR3 coding sequence is TGTGCCAGCAGTAGCCCCGGCACTGAAGCTTTCTTT. As protein: CASSSPGTEAFF.

This chain links TRBV6-1 with TRBJ1-4, with D possibly being TRBD1 (6 bases). Looked up from germline, CDR1 is MNHNS and CDR2 is SASEGT. Trimming removed 4 bases at V and 8 bases at J, with 17 bases between. The CDR3 is 15 residues long. The DNA for the CDR3 is TGTGCCAGCAGTGCTTCTAAAACAGGGAGCGAAAAACTGTTTTTT. Amino acids: CASSASKTGSEKLFF.

The chain employs TRBV10-1 and TRBJ2-1; perhaps TRBD2 as D (6 bases). The V end was cut by 1 base, the J end by 9 bases, with 10 bases between. Germline V gene data show CDR1 as WNHNN and CDR2 as SYGVQD (reference sequence). The CDR3 runs to 13 residues. The CDR3 sequence is CASSEWTKGEQFF. Written as DNA, the CDR3 is TGCGCCAGCAGTGAGTGGACTAAGGGTGAGCAGTTCTTC.

There are a few counts of this clone. This rearrangement joins TRBV4-1 to TRBJ2-3, with TRBD1 matching 7 bases. The J segment lost 0 bases and the V segment lost 4 bases, leaving 10 bases of the junction unmatched. This CDR3 has 17 residues. Germline lookup yields CDR1 MGHRA and CDR2 YSYEKL. The chain's CDR3 is CASSPGQAALSTDTQYF. The CDR3 region has the DNA TGCGCCAGCAGCCCCGGACAGGCAGCTTTGAGCACAGATACGCAGTATTTT.

The chain employs TRBV30 and TRBJ2-7; no clear D. Germline V gene sequence: CDR1 GTSNPN, CDR2 SVGIG (reference sequence). V was cut by 2 bases and J by 0 bases, with 11 bases left in between. This CDR3 region has 14 residues. CDR3 DNA: TGTGCCTGGAGTAGTTGGGCCCACTCCTACGAGCAGTACTTC. Amino acids: CAWSSWAHSYEQYF.

The chain combines TRBV28 with TRBJ1-6, with D hard to call. The CDR3 covers 15 residues. Trimming left V 3 bases short and J 0 bases short, with 6 bases between. Looked up from germline, CDR1 is MDHEN and CDR2 is SYDVKM. CDR3 in amino acids: CASSFRSSYNSPLHF. CDR3 coding DNA: TGTGCCAGCAGTTTTAGGAGCTCCTATAATTCACCCCTCCACTTT.